The T cell receptor beta chain described here comes from a study of blood T cell repertoires in COVID-19. Study-level information: Both acute and convalescent COVID-19 samples were obtained from the United States, Italy and Spain. PBMCs, B-cell-depleted T cells, or T cells were the source of the cDNA or gDNA that made up the material.

Those enrolled in Seattle joined during active infection and were followed longitudinally afterward. In the authors' methods: Estimation of nucleated cell counts was performed using reference gene primer amplification. TCRdb's table, derived via immunoSEQ multiplex PCR, lists solely in-frame clones and lacks some. V, J and clone size reflect that table, while D and trimming were determined from the DNA. The sample has roughly 200,000 clones, around 81% seen once. The origin of this receptor is a woman aged 40 to 50 with COVID-19, enrolled during active disease. Source material: peripheral blood.

This CDR3 is CASSESQGNQPQHF. CDR3 DNA sequence: TGTGCCAGCAGTGAGTCGCAGGGCAATCAGCCCCAGCATTTT. V is TRBV25-1 and J is TRBJ1-5; D is undetermined. CDR3 length equals 14 residues. CDR1 and CDR2 (germline): MGHDK, SYGVNS. V dropped 3 bases and J dropped 2 bases, with 8 bases sitting between them. Full variable domain (missing parts from reference TRBV25-1 and TRBJ1-5): EADIYQTPRYLVIGTGKKITLECSQTMGHDKMYWYQQDPGMELHLIHYSYGVNSTEKGDLSSESTVSRIRTEHFPLTLESARPSHTSQYLCASSESQGNQPQHFGDGTRLSIL.